Listed below are T cell receptor beta chains from one sample, sequenced in a study of T cell responses to AZD1222 COVID-19 vaccine. Repertoires were generated with immunoSEQ multiplex PCR, while TCRdb's copy carries only in-frame clones and drops some. The sample contains roughly 120,000 clones, about 90% of which appear only once. The sequencing here drew on peripheral blood, taken on day 0 of AZD1222 vaccination. The source is an adult in good health. Each CDR3 is given with its conserved first and last residue. A D gene is named only where the DNA matches it firmly. A row's size may be missing; if present it is once, few, many or a size class.

D gene | J gene | V gene | clone size | CDR3 protein | CDR3 DNA
NA | TRBJ2-5 | TRBV18 | once | CASSPILVETQYF | TGTGCCAGCTCACCTATCCTAGTGGAGACCCAGTACTTC
NA | TRBJ1-2 | TRBV14 | NA | CASSRVAGLNYGYTF | TGTGCCAGCAGCCGGGTAGCAGGCCTCAACTATGGCTACACCTTC
TRBD2 | TRBJ2-7 | TRBV27 | NA | CASSLYASGSSYEQYF | TGTGCCAGCAGTTTATATGCTAGCGGTAGCTCCTACGAGCAGTACTTC
NA | TRBJ1-5 | TRBV7-6 | NA | CASSLARHSGSNQPQHF | TGTGCCAGCAGCTTAGCGCGACATTCAGGTAGCAATCAGCCCCAGCATTTT
NA | TRBJ2-7 | TRBV3-1/TRBV3-2 | NA | CASSPTLSSGYEQYF | TGTGCCAGCAGCCCCACCCTCTCCAGTGGATACGAGCAGTACTTC
TRBD2 | TRBJ2-2 | TRBV6-2/TRBV6-3 | NA | CASSYERGLAGVTGELFF | TGTGCCAGCAGTTACGAGCGAGGACTAGCGGGAGTCACCGGGGAGCTGTTTTTT
NA | TRBJ1-3 | TRBV20-1 | NA | CSASGGEALPSNTIYF | TGCAGTGCTAGTGGGGGGGAAGCCTTGCCGTCAAACACCATATATTTT
TRBD1 | TRBJ1-2 | TRBV18 | once | CASSPPQGTNGYTF | TGTGCCAGCTCACCACCACAGGGGACTAATGGCTACACCTTC
NA | TRBJ2-2 | TRBV9 | NA | CASSVGSGTSTGELFF | TGTGCCAGCAGCGTAGGCTCCGGGACTTCCACCGGGGAGCTGTTTTTT
TRBD1 | TRBJ1-2 | TRBV2 | NA | CASRYTGQGLTTDGYTF | TGTGCCAGCAGGTATACGGGACAGGGCTTGACCACCGATGGCTACACCTTC
TRBD1 | TRBJ1-5 | TRBV18 | once | CASSRTGVDSNQPQHF | TGTGCCAGCTCGCGGACAGGGGTTGATAGCAATCAGCCCCAGCATTTT
NA | TRBJ1-4 | TRBV5-4 | NA | CASSPERSPATNEKLFF | TGTGCCAGCAGCCCGGAAAGGTCACCTGCAACTAATGAAAAACTGTTTTTT
NA | TRBJ1-5 | TRBV11-2 | NA | CASSLGSTGNQPQHF | TGTGCCAGCAGCCTCGGGTCAACGGGCAATCAGCCCCAGCATTTT
NA | TRBJ1-2 | TRBV7-2 | NA | CASSFSGSNYGYTF | TGTGCCAGCAGCTTTTCGGGGTCTAACTATGGCTACACCTTC
NA | TRBJ1-1 | TRBV27 | NA | CASSPFRLMNTEAFF | TGTGCCAGCAGTCCCTTCAGGCTTATGAACACTGAAGCTTTCTTT
NA | TRBJ1-4 | TRBV4-1 | NA | CASSQGGNEKLFF | TGCGCCAGCAGCCAAGGGGGTAATGAAAAACTGTTTTTT
NA | TRBJ2-6 | TRBV7-6 | NA | CASSLSSWGSGANVLTF | TGTGCCAGCAGCTTATCTTCGTGGGGCTCTGGGGCCAACGTCCTGACTTTC
NA | TRBJ1-3 | TRBV7-2 | once | CASSPRVGGGNTIYF | TGTGCCAGCAGCCCCCGCGTGGGAGGTGGAAACACCATATATTTT
TRBD1 | TRBJ1-5 | TRBV7-8 | NA | CASSWDRSPNQPQHF | TGTGCCAGCAGCTGGGACAGGAGTCCCAATCAGCCCCAGCATTTT
TRBD1 | TRBJ1-6 | TRBV28 | NA | CASSPPGQGNNSPLHF | TGTGCCAGCAGTCCTCCGGGACAGGGGAACAATTCACCCCTCCACTTT
TRBD1 | TRBJ1-2 | TRBV7-2 | NA | CASSLNLGLGTGGKGYTF | TGTGCCAGCAGCTTAAATTTAGGGTTGGGGACAGGGGGCAAGGGCTACACCTTC
NA | TRBJ1-5 | TRBV19 | NA | CAGRGEGSNQPQHF | TGTGCCGGCCGTGGGGAAGGGAGCAATCAGCCCCAGCATTTT
NA | TRBJ1-2 | TRBV7-3 | few | CASSLGHGRAIYGYTF | TGTGCCAGCAGCTTAGGGCATGGCAGGGCGATCTATGGCTACACCTTC
TRBD2 | TRBJ2-3 | TRBV5-4 | NA | CASSAGLTSGRRDTQYF | TGTGCCAGCAGCGCGGGCCTAACTAGCGGGAGAAGGGATACGCAGTATTTT
NA | TRBJ2-7 | TRBV6-2/TRBV6-3 | NA | CASSRATGRRVHEQYF | TGTGCCAGCAGTCGAGCGACAGGTAGAAGGGTCCACGAGCAGTACTTC
NA | TRBJ2-7 | TRBV5-1 | NA | CASSFGSASYEQYF | TGCGCCAGCAGCTTCGGCAGCGCCTCCTACGAGCAGTACTTC
NA | TRBJ1-1 | TRBV5-4 | NA | CASSPGGIPEAFF | TGTGCCAGCAGCCCCGGGGGGATACCTGAAGCTTTCTTT
NA | TRBJ1-2 | TRBV5-6 | NA | CASSLGGGWANYGYTF | TGTGCCAGCAGCCTGGGGGGTGGTTGGGCTAACTATGGCTACACCTTC
NA | TRBJ1-1 | TRBV20-1 | NA | CSASLDANTEAFF | TGCAGTGCTAGTCTCGACGCGAACACTGAAGCTTTCTTT
NA | TRBJ2-5 | TRBV10-3 | NA | CAISEEDNQETQYF | TGTGCCATCAGTGAGGAGGACAACCAAGAGACCCAGTACTTC
TRBD2 | TRBJ2-7 | TRBV27 | NA | CASSSALGGRAYEQYF | TGTGCCAGCAGTTCCGCCTTAGGCGGGAGGGCCTACGAGCAGTACTTC